Listed here are 29 T cell receptor beta chains from one sample, sequenced in a study of CD8 T cells in Susac syndrome. RNA in amounts of roughly 0.5 to 1 ug was reverse transcribed with random hexamers. TCRdb itself ran the immunoSEQ multiplex PCR reads through MiXCR, one entry per CDR3 protein. The data contain approximately 100,000 distinct CDR3 sequences, about nine tenths of them singletons. The specimen was CD8+ T cells from PBMCs. The receptors were gathered from a human donor in good health.

The V gene is TRBV10-3, the J gene TRBJ2-1; 10 nucleotides agree with TRBD1. From germline, CDR1 is ENHRY and CDR2 SYGVKD. The V gene end was trimmed by 8 bases and the J gene end by 8 bases; junction bases not matched to a gene: 3. This CDR3 has 12 amino acids. The CDR3 DNA is TGTGCCATCGGACAGGGGGTGGATGAGCAGTTCTTC. It translates to CAIGQGVDEQFF.

The chain is built from TRBV7-2 and TRBJ2-5; maybe TRBD1 (6 bases). Germline V gives CDR1 SGHTA, CDR2 FQGNSA. V shed 3 bases and J shed 4 bases, with 9 bases lying between them. This CDR3 has 13 amino acids. This chain's CDR3 is CASSLTGGETQYF. The CDR3 nucleotides read TGTGCCAGCAGCTTGACAGGCGGAGAGACCCAGTACTTC.

This chain links TRBV9 with TRBJ1-5; D unresolved. Germline CDR1 SGDLS, CDR2 YYNGEE. V was pared by 0 bases and J by 5 bases, with 9 bases between. The CDR3 is 14 residues long. The CDR3 region is CASSVGGPHQPQHF. As DNA, the CDR3 is TGTGCCAGCAGCGTAGGGGGTCCCCATCAGCCCCAGCATTTT.

The genes are TRBV6-5 and TRBJ1-3; D may be TRBD1 (6 bases). V lost 4 bases to trimming and J lost 4 bases, with 17 bases between them. This CDR3 comprises 16 residues. Germline CDR1 reads MNHEY; CDR2 reads SVGAGI. CDR3 residues: CASSSGNRGQGNTIYF. The CDR3 DNA follows: TGTGCCAGCAGTTCGGGGAATCGGGGGCAGGGAAACACCATATATTTT.

The chain uses TRBV7-2 and TRBJ1-6; 9 bases agree with TRBD1. CDR3 length equals 15 residues. V shed 5 bases, J shed 7 bases, and the junction held 6 bases outside the gene matches. Germline values: CDR1 SGHTA, CDR2 FQGNSA. The CDR3 is CASSPRTGENSPLHF. The CDR3 coding sequence is TGTGCCAGCAGCCCACGGACAGGGGAGAATTCACCCCTCCACTTT.

The chain has TRBV4-2 and TRBJ1-5; perhaps TRBD1 as D (6 bases). V was trimmed by 0 bases and J by 5 bases, leaving 14 bases between them. The CDR3 spans 16 residues. Germline V CDR1 and CDR2: LGHNA, YNFKEQ. DNA of the CDR3: TGTGCCAGCAGCCAAGATCTCACAGGGCGGCATCAGCCCCAGCATTTT. It encodes CASSQDLTGRHQPQHF.

V gene TRBV21-1 combines with J gene TRBJ2-3; the table names TRBD1, a call not compared with the DNA. TRBV21-1 is a known pseudogene. The CDR3 has 15 residues. CDR3 coding DNA: TGTGCCAGCAGCAAAACAGGGGCCCGTGGAGATACGCAGTATTTT. Its translation is CASSKTGARGDTQYF.

The V gene is TRBV20-1, the J gene TRBJ2-5; the D gene is possibly TRBD2 (6 bases). Trimming removed 6 bases at V and 9 bases at J, with 23 bases between. Germline loops: CDR1 DFQATT, CDR2 SNEGSKA (reference sequence). This CDR3 comprises 14 residues. DNA for the CDR3: TGCAGTGCCAGGGTGAATTTAGCGGCGCGGCCCCAGTACTTC. Its protein is CSARVNLAARPQYF.

The J gene is TRBJ1-1, the V gene TRBV6-1; no reliable D call. This CDR3 contains 12 residues. The germline V gene has CDR1 MNHNS and CDR2 SASEGT. V was trimmed by 8 bases and J by 3 bases, leaving 10 bases between them. The CDR3 protein is CASGTADTEAFF. As DNA, the CDR3 is TGTGCCAGCGGAACTGCGGACACTGAAGCTTTCTTT.

A few counts support this clonotype. This sequence joins TRBV7-2 and TRBJ1-5; the D is unclear. Trimming left V 3 bases short and J 3 bases short, with 6 bases between. This CDR3 is 13 amino acids long. CDR1 and CDR2 from the germline V gene are SGHTA and FQGNSA. DNA of the CDR3: TGTGCCAGCAGCTTCGGGGTCAATCAGCCCCAGCATTTT. Encoded protein: CASSFGVNQPQHF.

The V and J genes are TRBV20-1 and TRBJ2-5, with D tentatively TRBD2 (5 bases). The CDR3 length is 11 residues. Trimming removed 3 bases from V and 4 bases from J, with 6 bases in between. Germline lookup yields CDR1 DFQATT and CDR2 SNEGSKA (reference sequence). This chain's CDR3 is CSASGVETQYF. The CDR3 DNA follows: TGCAGTGCTAGCGGGGTAGAGACCCAGTACTTC.

J is TRBJ1-1 and V is TRBV7-2, with 7 positions matching TRBD1. CDR3 length equals 14 residues. Germline values: CDR1 SGHTA, CDR2 FQGNSA. V gave up 1 base and J gave up 5 bases; unmatched junction bases: 4. The CDR3, as DNA: TGTGCCAGCAGCTTAGACCCAGGGGGGACTGAAGCTTTCTTT. Its protein product is CASSLDPGGTEAFF.

The chain joins TRBV25-1 to TRBJ2-2; 9 nucleotides match TRBD2. J was trimmed by 3 bases and V by 0 bases; bases with no gene match: 8. Germline V gives CDR1 MGHDK, CDR2 SYGVNS. The CDR3 is 18 amino acids. CDR3 sequence reads: CASSEYPLAGVDTGELFF. The CDR3 nucleotides are TGTGCCAGCAGTGAATATCCCTTAGCGGGAGTGGACACCGGGGAGCTGTTTTTT.

CDR3 region: CASSQGTSGHYEQFF. The CDR3 region has the DNA TGTGCCAGCAGCCAAGGGACTAGCGGGCACTATGAGCAGTTCTTC. The rearrangement joins TRBV3-1 to TRBJ2-1; 11 bases map to TRBD2. Trimming took 1 base from V and 8 from J; bases not matched to a gene: 4. The CDR3 contains 15 residues. The V gene's germline CDR1 is LGHDT and CDR2 YNNKEL (reference sequence).

This chain connects TRBV6-5 to TRBJ1-3; unclear D gene. CDR1 is MNHEY, CDR2 SVGAGI, per germline. Trimming removed 6 bases at V and 1 base at J, with 4 bases between. The CDR3 has 12 amino acids. CDR3 sequence: CASRASGNTIYF. CDR3 coding DNA: TGTGCCAGCAGGGCGTCTGGAAACACCATATATTTT.

The V gene is TRBV4-3, the J gene TRBJ2-1, with D tentatively TRBD2 (6 bases). The CDR3 is 15 amino acids. Trimming took off 0 bases at V and 2 bases at J, with 8 bases between the two ends. CDR1 is LGHNA, CDR2 YSLEER, per germline. For the CDR3, the DNA is TGCGCCAGCAGCCAAGATAGCGGAGCCTACAATGAGCAGTTCTTC. Translating it yields CASSQDSGAYNEQFF.

The chain recombines TRBV4-3 with TRBJ2-7; D is unresolved. Deletions cut 0 bases from V and 5 bases from J, with 11 bases between. CDR1 LGHNA and CDR2 YSLEER come from the germline V gene. The CDR3 covers 14 residues. The CDR3 protein is CASSQDRRVHEQYF. The CDR3 DNA sequence: TGCGCCAGCAGCCAAGATCGAAGGGTCCACGAGCAGTACTTC.

The chain links TRBV5-5 to TRBJ2-2; TRBD2 matches 9 bases. The V gene's germline CDR1 is SGHKS and CDR2 YYEKEE (reference sequence). Trimming removed 9 bases from V and 5 bases from J; junction bases left unmatched: 11. The CDR3 sequence is 15 residues long. CDR3 sequence: CATESGRPGTGELFF. DNA for the CDR3: TGTGCCACCGAGAGCGGGAGGCCGGGAACCGGGGAGCTGTTTTTT.

This clonotype was recorded once. The chain joins TRBV20-1 to TRBJ1-4; D is unclear. Trimming shortened V by 4 bases and J by 1 base, and 10 bases separated the two germline ends. The CDR3 covers 14 residues. Per germline, CDR1 DFQATT and CDR2 SNEGSKA (reference sequence). In nucleotides, the CDR3 is TGCAGTGCTACCCTAGTCCAAACTAATGAAAAACTGTTTTTT. Its protein is CSATLVQTNEKLFF.

The chain combines TRBV6-2 or TRBV6-3 with TRBJ2-5; 7 bases line up with TRBD2. Trimming took 4 bases from V and 1 from J; bases not matched to a gene: 6. The CDR3 loop spans 15 amino acids. Germline CDR1 and CDR2: MNHEY and SVGEGT. This chain's CDR3 is CASSSPGGGQETQYF. CDR3 DNA: TGTGCCAGCAGTTCCCCGGGCGGGGGCCAAGAGACCCAGTACTTC.

The chain employs TRBV19 and TRBJ2-5; 9 positions match TRBD2. Germline loops: CDR1 LNHDA, CDR2 SQIVND (reference sequence). The ends lost 9 bases at V and 1 base at J; junction bases unmatched: 3. The CDR3 covers 13 residues. CDR3 residues: CASGTSPQETQYF. The CDR3 DNA reads as TGTGCCAGCGGGACTAGCCCCCAAGAGACCCAGTACTTC.

This clonotype was found once. The chain carries TRBV25-1 and TRBJ2-7, with D possibly called TRBD1 or TRBD2 (5 bases each). Germline CDR1 and CDR2: MGHDK and SYGVNS. Trimming shortened V by 6 bases and J by 6 bases, and 18 bases separated the two germline ends. The CDR3 is made up of 14 amino acids. DNA of the CDR3: TGTGCCAGCAGATTGGGGCCGGCAGGGAGCGAGCAGTACTTC. Translating it yields CASRLGPAGSEQYF.

V usage is TRBV5-6 and J usage is TRBJ1-4; D perhaps matches TRBD1 (6 bases). Germline-derived CDR1 and CDR2 are SGHDT and YYEEEE. CDR3 size: 16 residues. V dropped 3 bases and J dropped 6 bases, with 18 bases sitting between them. CDR3 loop: CASSSGRPGAYEKLFF. DNA for the CDR3: TGTGCCAGCAGCTCCGGACGGCCAGGGGCTTATGAAAAACTGTTTTTT.

The rearrangement links TRBV30 to TRBJ2-1; TRBD1 aligns across 8 bases. Germline V gene lookup returns CDR1 GTSNPN and CDR2 SVGIG (reference sequence). The CDR3 is 14 residues long. Germline trimming cut 7 bases from V and 1 base from J; bases unmatched to any gene: 6. The CDR3 loop reads CASKTGESYNEQFF. For the CDR3, the DNA is TGTGCCTCAAAGACAGGGGAATCCTACAATGAGCAGTTCTTC.

The count of this clonotype is one. The chain uses TRBV4-2 and TRBJ2-1; 10 bases fit TRBD2. CDR3 length: 14 residues. With V trimmed by 4 bases and J by 9 bases, 6 bases remained unmatched. The germline V gene has CDR1 LGHNA and CDR2 YNFKEQ. CDR3 residues: CASSPQSGGGEQFF. CDR3 DNA sequence: TGTGCCAGCAGCCCTCAGAGCGGGGGGGGTGAGCAGTTCTTC.

This clonotype was found once. The rearrangement joins TRBV4-2 to TRBJ2-2; weak D call: TRBD2 (5 bases). Trimming took off 1 base at V and 1 base at J, with 10 bases between the two ends. The V gene's germline CDR1 is LGHNA and CDR2 YNFKEQ. CDR3 size: 16 residues. The CDR3 region is CASSQVYGMNTGELFF. The CDR3 coding sequence is TGTGCCAGCAGCCAAGTATACGGGATGAACACCGGGGAGCTGTTTTTT.

The V call is TRBV6-1, the J call TRBJ2-1, with D perhaps matching TRBD2 (6 bases). The germline V gene encodes CDR1 MNHNS and CDR2 SASEGT. This CDR3 contains 16 residues. V dropped 5 bases and J dropped 1 base, with 15 bases sitting between them. The CDR3 coding sequence is TGTGCCAGCAGTAGCGCCGGAGGGGTATCCTACAATGAGCAGTTCTTC. It translates to CASSSAGGVSYNEQFF.

The chain employs TRBV13 and TRBJ2-7; the match to TRBD2 covers 8 bases. Trimming cost V 5 bases and J 5 bases; bases outside gene matches: 8. This CDR3 contains 14 residues. Looked up from germline, CDR1 is PRHDT and CDR2 is FYEKMQ (reference sequence). The CDR3 DNA sequence: TGTGCCAGCAGCCCGGGACTAGTAATCCACGAGCAGTACTTC. It specifies CASSPGLVIHEQYF.

The chain combines TRBV5-1 with TRBJ2-6, with TRBD2 matching 14 bases. CDR1 and CDR2 from the germline V gene are SGHRS and YFSETQ. Trimming cost V 6 bases and J 2 bases; bases outside gene matches: 7. This CDR3 is built from 18 residues. CDR3 sequence reads: CASTLEGLAGAGANVLTF. In nucleotides, the CDR3 is TGCGCCAGCACCCTCGAGGGACTAGCGGGAGCTGGGGCCAACGTCCTGACTTTC.